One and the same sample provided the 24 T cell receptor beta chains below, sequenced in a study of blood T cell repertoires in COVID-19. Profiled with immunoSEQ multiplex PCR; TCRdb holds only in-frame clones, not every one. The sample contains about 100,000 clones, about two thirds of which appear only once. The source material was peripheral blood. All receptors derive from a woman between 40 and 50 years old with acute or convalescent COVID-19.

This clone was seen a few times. This CDR3 is CASSRALAVFSGANVLTF. Here the CDR3 DNA reads TGTGCCAGCAGCCGGGCCCTCGCCGTCTTCTCTGGGGCCAACGTCCTGACTTTC. V is TRBV3-1 (or the pseudogene TRBV3-2) and J is TRBJ2-6; D remains unclear. V was trimmed by 4 bases and J by 0 bases, leaving 16 bases between them. CDR1 is LGHDT and CDR2 is YNNKEL in the germline V gene (reference sequence). The CDR3 contains 18 residues.

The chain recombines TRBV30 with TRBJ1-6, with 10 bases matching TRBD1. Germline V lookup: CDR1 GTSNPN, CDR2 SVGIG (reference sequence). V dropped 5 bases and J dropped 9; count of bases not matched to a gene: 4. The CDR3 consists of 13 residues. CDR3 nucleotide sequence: TGTGCCTGGTCGGGACAGGGGCTTTCACCCCTCCACTTT. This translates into CAWSGQGLSPLHF.

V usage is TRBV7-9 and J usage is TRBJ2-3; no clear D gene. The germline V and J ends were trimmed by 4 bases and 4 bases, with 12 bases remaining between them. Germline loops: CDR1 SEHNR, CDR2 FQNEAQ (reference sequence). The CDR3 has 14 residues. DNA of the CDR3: TGTGCCAGCAGCTCCTCGGTGGGCTCAGATACGCAGTATTTT. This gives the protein CASSSSVGSDTQYF. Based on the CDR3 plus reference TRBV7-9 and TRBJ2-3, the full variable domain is DTGVSQNPRHKITKRGQNVTFRCDPISEHNRLYWYRQTLGQGPEFLTYFQNEAQLEKSRLLSDRFSAERPKGSFSTLEIQRTEQGDSAMYLCASSSSVGSDTQYFGPGTRLTVL.

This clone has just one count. The CDR3, as DNA: TGTGCCAGCAGCTCTAGGGGGAGGGGTAGGGATGAAAAACTGTTTTTT. Amino acids: CASSSRGRGRDEKLFF. The chain joins TRBV7-8 to TRBJ1-4; maybe TRBD1 (6 bases). This CDR3 is built from 16 residues. Trimming removed 4 bases from V and 6 bases from J, with 18 bases in between. Germline CDR1 and CDR2: SGHVS and FQNEAQ. Complete variable domain (other parts from reference TRBV7-8 and TRBJ1-4): GAGVSQSPRYKVAKRGQDVALRCDPISGHVSLFWYQQALGQGPEFLTYFQNEAQLDKSGLPSDRFFAERPEGSVSTLKIQRTQQEDSAVYLCASSSRGRGRDEKLFFGSGTQLSVL.

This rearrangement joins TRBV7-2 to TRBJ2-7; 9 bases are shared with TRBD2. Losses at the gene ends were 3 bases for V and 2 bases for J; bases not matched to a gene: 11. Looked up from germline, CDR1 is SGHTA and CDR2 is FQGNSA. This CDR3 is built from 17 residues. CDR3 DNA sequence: TGTGCCAGCAGCTTCTACCTAGCGGGGTCAGACCCCTACGAGCAGTACTTC. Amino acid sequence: CASSFYLAGSDPYEQYF.

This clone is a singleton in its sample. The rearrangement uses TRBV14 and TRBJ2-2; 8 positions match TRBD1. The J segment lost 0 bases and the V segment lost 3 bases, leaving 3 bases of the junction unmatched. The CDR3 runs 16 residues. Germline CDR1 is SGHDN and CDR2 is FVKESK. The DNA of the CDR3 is TGTGCCAGCAGCCAGCCGGGACAGGCGAACACCGGGGAGCTGTTTTTT. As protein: CASSQPGQANTGELFF.

DNA for the CDR3: TGTGCCAGCAGCCACGCAGGGGGTGGCAATCAGCCCCAGCATTTT. Amino acid sequence: CASSHAGGGNQPQHF. The rearrangement uses TRBV3-1 (or the pseudogene TRBV3-2) and TRBJ1-5, with 7 positions matching TRBD1. Per the germline V gene, CDR1 is LGHDT and CDR2 is YNNKEL (reference sequence). V lost 3 bases to trimming and J lost 2 bases; unmatched junction nucleotides: 4. This CDR3 has 15 amino acids.

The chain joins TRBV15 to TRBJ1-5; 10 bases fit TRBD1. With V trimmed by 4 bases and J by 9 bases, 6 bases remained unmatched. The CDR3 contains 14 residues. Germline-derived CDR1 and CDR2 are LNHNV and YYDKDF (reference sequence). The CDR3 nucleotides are TGTGCCACCAGCATAGGACAGGGGGAACGGCCCCAGCATTTT. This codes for CATSIGQGERPQHF.

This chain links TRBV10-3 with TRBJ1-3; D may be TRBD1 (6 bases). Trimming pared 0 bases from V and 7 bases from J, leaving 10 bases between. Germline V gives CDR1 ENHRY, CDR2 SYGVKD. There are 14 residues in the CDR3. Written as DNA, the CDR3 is TGTGCCATCAGTGAGTCAGGGGGTCGTAACACCATATATTTT. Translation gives CAISESGGRNTIYF.

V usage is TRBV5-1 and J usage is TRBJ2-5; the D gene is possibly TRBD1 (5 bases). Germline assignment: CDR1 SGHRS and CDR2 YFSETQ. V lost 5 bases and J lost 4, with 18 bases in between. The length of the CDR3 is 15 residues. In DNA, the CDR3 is TGCGCCAGCAGTCCTGAAGGGCAGCAGGGAGAGACCCAGTACTTC. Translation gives CASSPEGQQGETQYF.

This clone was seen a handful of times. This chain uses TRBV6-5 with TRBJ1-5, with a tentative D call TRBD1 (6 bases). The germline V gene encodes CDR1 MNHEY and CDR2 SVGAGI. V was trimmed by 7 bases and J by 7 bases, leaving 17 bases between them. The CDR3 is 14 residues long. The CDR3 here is CASTGGGAIQPQHF. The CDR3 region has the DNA TGTGCCAGCACAGGCGGGGGCGCGATCCAGCCCCAGCATTTT.

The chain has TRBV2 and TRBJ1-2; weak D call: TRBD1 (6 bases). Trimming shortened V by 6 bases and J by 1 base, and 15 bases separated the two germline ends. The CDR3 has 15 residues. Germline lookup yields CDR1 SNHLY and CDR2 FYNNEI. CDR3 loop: CASSLGEGGNYGYTF. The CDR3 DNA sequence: TGTGCCAGCAGCCTTGGCGAAGGGGGTAACTATGGCTACACCTTC.

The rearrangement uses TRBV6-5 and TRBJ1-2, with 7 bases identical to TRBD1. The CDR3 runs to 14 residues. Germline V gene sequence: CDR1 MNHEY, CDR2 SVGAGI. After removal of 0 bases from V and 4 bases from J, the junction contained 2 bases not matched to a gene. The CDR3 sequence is CASSYSRDSYGYTF. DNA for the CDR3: TGTGCCAGCAGTTACTCGAGGGACAGCTATGGCTACACCTTC.

The CDR3 DNA is TGTGCCAGCAGTCCAAACAGGGGGAATTACAATGAGCAGTTCTTC. Its protein product is CASSPNRGNYNEQFF. The V gene is TRBV27, the J gene TRBJ2-1; 8 nucleotides agree with TRBD1. CDR1 and CDR2 (germline): MNHEY, SMNVEV (reference sequence). The CDR3 has 15 amino acids. Losses at the gene ends were 5 bases for V and 4 bases for J; bases not matched to a gene: 7.

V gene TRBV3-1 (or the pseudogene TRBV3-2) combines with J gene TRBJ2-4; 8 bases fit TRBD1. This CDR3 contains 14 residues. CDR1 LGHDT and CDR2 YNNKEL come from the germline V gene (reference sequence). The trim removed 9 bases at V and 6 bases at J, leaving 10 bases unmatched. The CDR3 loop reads CASSSGTGRNIQYF. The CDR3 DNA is TGTGCCAGTTCCTCTGGGACAGGCAGAAACATTCAGTACTTC.

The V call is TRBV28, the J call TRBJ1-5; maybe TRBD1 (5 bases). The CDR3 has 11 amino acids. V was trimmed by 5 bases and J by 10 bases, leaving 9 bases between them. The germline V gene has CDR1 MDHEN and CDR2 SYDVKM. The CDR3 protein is CASSITGPQHF. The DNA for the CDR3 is TGTGCCAGCAGTATTACAGGACCCCAGCATTTT.

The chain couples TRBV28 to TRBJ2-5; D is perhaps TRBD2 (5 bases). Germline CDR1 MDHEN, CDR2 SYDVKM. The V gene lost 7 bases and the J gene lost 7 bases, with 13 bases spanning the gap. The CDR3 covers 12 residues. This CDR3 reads CASTDGVATQYF. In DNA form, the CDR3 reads TGTGCCAGCACCGACGGGGTGGCGACCCAGTACTTC. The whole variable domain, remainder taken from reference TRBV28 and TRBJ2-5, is DVKVTQSSRYLVKRTGEKVFLECVQDMDHENMFWYRQDPGLGLRLIYFSYDVKMKEKGDIPEGYSVSREKKERFSLILESASTNQTSMYLCASTDGVATQYFGPGTRLLVL.

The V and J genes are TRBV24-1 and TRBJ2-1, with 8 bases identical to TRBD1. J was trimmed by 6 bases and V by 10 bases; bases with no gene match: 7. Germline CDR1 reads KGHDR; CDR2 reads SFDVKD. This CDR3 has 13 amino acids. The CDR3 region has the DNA TGTGCCACAGGACAGGGTGGGATCAATGAGCAGTTCTTC. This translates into CATGQGGINEQFF.

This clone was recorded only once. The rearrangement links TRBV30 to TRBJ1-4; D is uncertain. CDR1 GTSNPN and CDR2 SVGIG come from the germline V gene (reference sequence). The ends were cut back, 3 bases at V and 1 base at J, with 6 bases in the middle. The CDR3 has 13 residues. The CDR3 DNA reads TGTGCCTGGAGAGAGGGAACTAATGAAAAACTGTTTTTT. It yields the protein CAWREGTNEKLFF.

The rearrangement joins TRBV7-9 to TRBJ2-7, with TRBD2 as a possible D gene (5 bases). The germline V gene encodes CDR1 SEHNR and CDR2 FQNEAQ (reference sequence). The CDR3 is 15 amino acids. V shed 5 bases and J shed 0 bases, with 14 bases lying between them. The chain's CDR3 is CASSASGDPSYEQYF. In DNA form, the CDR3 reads TGTGCCAGCAGCGCGAGCGGCGACCCCTCCTACGAGCAGTACTTC.

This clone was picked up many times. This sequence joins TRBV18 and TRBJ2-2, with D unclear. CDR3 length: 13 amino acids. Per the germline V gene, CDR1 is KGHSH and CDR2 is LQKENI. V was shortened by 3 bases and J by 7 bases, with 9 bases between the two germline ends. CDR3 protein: CASSPIGDGELFF. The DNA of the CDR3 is TGTGCCAGCTCACCTATCGGAGACGGGGAGCTGTTTTTT. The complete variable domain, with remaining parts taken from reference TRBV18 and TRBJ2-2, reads NAGVMQNPRHLVRRRGQEARLRCSPMKGHSHVYWYRQLPEEGLKFMVYLQKENIIDESGMPKERFSAEFPKEGPSILRIQQVVRGDSAAYFCASSPIGDGELFFGEGSRLTVL.

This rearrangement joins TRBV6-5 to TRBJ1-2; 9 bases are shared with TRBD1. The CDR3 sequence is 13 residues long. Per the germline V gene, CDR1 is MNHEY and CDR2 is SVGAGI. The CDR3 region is CFSITGTGPGYTF. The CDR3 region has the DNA TGTTTTAGCATCACCGGGACAGGGCCCGGCTACACCTTC.

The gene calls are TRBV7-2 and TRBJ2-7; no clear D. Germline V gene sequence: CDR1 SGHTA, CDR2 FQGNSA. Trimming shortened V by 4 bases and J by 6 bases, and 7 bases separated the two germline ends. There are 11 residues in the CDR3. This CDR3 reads CASSSTGEQYF. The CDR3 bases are TGTGCCAGCAGCTCGACGGGCGAGCAGTACTTC.

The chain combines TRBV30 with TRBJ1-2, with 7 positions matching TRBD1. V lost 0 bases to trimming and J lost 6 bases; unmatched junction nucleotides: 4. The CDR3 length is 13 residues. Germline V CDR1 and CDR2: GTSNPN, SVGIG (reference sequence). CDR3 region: CAWSVGRGHGYTF. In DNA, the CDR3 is TGTGCCTGGAGTGTCGGTAGGGGGCATGGCTACACCTTC.